The clone carrying this T cell receptor beta chain was picked up many times. This sample was included in a study of early T cells in non-severe SARS-CoV-2 infection. TCRdb re-analysed the 5' RACE reads in MiXCR, keeping a single row per CDR3 protein. The sample contains around 67,000 distinct CDR3 sequences, roughly 12% of which appear only once. Germline V gives CDR1 SGHTA, CDR2 FQGNSA. Trimming shortened V by 5 bases and J by 2 bases, and 16 bases separated the two germline ends. The CDR3 is 16 amino acids. The chain joins TRBV7-2 to TRBJ2-1; tentatively, D is TRBD1 (7 bases). The TCR originated in an adult who was a healthcare worker with PCR-confirmed SARS-CoV-2 infection or an uninfected control (not recorded which). What was sequenced was whole blood. CDR3 sequence (DNA): TGTGCCAGCAGCCCCCGCGGGACAGTCACCTACAATGAGCAGTTCTTC. Translation gives CASSPRGTVTYNEQFF.